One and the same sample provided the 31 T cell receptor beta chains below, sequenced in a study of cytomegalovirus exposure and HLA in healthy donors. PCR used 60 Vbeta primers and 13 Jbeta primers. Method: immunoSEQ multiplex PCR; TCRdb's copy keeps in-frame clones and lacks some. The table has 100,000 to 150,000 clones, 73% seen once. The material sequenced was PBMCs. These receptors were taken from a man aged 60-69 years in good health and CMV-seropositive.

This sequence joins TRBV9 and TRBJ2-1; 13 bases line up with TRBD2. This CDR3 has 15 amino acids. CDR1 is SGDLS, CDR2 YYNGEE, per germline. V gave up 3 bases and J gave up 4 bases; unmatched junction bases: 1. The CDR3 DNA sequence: TGTGCCAGCAGCGAGACTAGCGGGGGGTACAATGAGCAGTTCTTC. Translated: CASSETSGGYNEQFF.

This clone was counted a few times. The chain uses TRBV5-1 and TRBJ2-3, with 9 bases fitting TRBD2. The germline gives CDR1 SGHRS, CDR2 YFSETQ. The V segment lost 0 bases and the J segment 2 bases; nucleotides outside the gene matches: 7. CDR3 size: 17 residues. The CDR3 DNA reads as TGCGCCAGCAGCTTGGTAATAGCGGGGGTCCTCACAGATACGCAGTATTTT. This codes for CASSLVIAGVLTDTQYF.

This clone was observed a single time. The DNA of the CDR3 is TGCGCCAGCAGCTTCAGACAGGGGAAAGAAAAACTGTTTTTT. This encodes CASSFRQGKEKLFF. The chain recombines TRBV5-1 with TRBJ1-4; 8 bases are a match to TRBD1. The length of the CDR3 is 14 residues. J lost 8 bases, V lost 2 bases, and 5 bases had no gene match. Germline CDR1 SGHRS, CDR2 YFSETQ.

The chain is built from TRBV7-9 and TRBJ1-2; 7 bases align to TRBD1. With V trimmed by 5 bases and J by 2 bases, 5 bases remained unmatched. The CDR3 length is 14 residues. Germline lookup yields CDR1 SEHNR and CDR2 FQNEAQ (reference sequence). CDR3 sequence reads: CASSPTGTNYGYTF. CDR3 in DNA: TGTGCCAGCAGCCCGACAGGGACGAACTATGGCTACACCTTC.

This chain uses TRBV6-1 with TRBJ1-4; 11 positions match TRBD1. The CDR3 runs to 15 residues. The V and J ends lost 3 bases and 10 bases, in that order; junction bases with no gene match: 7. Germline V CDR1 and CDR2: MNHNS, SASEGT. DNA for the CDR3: TGTGCCAGCAGTGACGCCGGGACAGGGGGGGGAAAACTGTTTTTT. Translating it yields CASSDAGTGGGKLFF.

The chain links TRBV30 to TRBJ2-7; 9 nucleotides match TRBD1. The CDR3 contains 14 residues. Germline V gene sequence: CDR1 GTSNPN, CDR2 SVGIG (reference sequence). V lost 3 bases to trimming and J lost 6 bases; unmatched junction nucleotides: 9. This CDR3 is CAWSPGQGFLEQYF. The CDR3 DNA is TGTGCCTGGAGCCCGGGACAGGGTTTTCTCGAGCAGTACTTC. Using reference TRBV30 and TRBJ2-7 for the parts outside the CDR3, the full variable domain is SQTIHQWPATLVQPVGSPLSLECTVEGTSNPNLYWYRQAAGRGLQLLFYSVGIGQISSEVPQNLSASRPQDRQFILSSKKLLLSDSGFYLCAWSPGQGFLEQYFGPGTRLTVT.

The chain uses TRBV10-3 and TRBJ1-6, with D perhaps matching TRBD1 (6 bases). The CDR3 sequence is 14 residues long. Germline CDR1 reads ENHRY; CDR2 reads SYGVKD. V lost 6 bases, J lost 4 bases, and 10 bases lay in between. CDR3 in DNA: TGTGCCATCAGCCTGGACAGTTATAATTCACCCCTCCACTTT. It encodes CAISLDSYNSPLHF.

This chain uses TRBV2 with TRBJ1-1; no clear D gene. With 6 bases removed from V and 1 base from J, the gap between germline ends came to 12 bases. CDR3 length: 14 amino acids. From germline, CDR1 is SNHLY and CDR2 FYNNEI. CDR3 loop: CASSRERGNTEAFF. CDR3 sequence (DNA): TGTGCCAGCAGCCGCGAGAGAGGGAACACTGAAGCTTTCTTT.

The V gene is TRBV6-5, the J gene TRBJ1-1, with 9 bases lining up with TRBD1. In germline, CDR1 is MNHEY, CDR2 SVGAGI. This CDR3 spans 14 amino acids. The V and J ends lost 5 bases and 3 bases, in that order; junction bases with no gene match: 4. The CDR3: CASSPWTGDTEAFF. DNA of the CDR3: TGTGCCAGCAGTCCATGGACAGGGGACACTGAAGCTTTCTTT.

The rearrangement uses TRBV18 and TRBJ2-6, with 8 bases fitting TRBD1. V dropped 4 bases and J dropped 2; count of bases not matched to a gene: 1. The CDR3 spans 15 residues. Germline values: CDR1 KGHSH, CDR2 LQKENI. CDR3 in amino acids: CASSLQGAGANVLTF. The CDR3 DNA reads TGTGCCAGCTCACTACAGGGGGCTGGGGCCAACGTCCTGACTTTC.

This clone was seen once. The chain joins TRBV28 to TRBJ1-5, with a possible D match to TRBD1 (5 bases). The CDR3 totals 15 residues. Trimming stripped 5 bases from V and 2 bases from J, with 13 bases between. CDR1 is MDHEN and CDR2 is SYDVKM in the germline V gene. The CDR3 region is CASSPRTGGNQPQHF. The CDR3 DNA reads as TGTGCCAGCAGTCCACGGACGGGGGGCAATCAGCCCCAGCATTTT.

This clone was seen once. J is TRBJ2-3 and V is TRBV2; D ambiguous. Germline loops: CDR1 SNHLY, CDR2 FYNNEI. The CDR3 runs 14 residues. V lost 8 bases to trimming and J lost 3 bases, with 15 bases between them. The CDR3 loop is CASPLWSRTDTQYF. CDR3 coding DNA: TGTGCCAGCCCCCTATGGTCCCGGACAGATACGCAGTATTTT.

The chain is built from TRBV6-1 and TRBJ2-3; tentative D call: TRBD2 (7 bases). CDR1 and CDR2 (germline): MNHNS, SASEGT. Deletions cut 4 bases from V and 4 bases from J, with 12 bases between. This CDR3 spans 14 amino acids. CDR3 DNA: TGTGCCAGCAGTGGGGGCGGGGGCCCAGATACGCAGTATTTT. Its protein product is CASSGGGGPDTQYF.

CDR3 loop: CASSLRAGGEYEQYF. DNA of the CDR3: TGTGCCAGCAGCTTAAGGGCGGGGGGGGAATACGAGCAGTACTTC. This rearrangement joins TRBV7-9 to TRBJ2-7; 9 bases are a match to TRBD2. Trimming cost V 2 bases and J 4 bases; bases outside gene matches: 6. The CDR3 is 15 residues long. Germline CDR1 is SEHNR and CDR2 is FQNEAQ (reference sequence).

The CDR3 sequence is CASARDSYYNEQFF. The CDR3, as DNA: TGTGCCAGCGCGCGGGACTCCTACTACAATGAGCAGTTCTTC. The V gene is TRBV9, the J gene TRBJ2-1; possibly TRBD2 for D (6 bases). V lost 7 bases to trimming and J lost 3 bases, with 14 bases between them. The CDR3 contains 14 residues. Germline CDR1 and CDR2: SGDLS and YYNGEE. Supplemented by reference TRBV9 and TRBJ2-1, the full variable domain reads DSGVTQTPKHLITATGQRVTLRCSPRSGDLSVYWYQQSLDQGLQFLIQYYNGEERAKGNILERFSAQQFPDLHSELNLSSLELGDSALYFCASARDSYYNEQFFGPGTRLTVL.

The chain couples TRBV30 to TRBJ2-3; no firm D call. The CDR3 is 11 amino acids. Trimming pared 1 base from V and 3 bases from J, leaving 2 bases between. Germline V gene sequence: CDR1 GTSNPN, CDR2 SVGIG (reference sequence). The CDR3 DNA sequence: TGTGCCTGGAGTGCGACAGATACGCAGTATTTT. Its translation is CAWSATDTQYF.

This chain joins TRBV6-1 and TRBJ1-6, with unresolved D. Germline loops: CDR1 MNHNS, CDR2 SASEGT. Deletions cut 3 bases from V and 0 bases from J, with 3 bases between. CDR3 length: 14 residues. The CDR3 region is CASSESSYNSPLHF. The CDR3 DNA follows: TGTGCCAGCAGTGAGAGCTCCTATAATTCACCCCTCCACTTT.

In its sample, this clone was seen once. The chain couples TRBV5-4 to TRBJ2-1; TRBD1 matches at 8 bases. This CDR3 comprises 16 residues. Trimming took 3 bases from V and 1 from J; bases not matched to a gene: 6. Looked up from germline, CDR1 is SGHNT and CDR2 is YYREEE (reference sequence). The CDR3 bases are TGTGCCAGCAGCTCCGGACAGGGACAATCCTACAATGAGCAGTTCTTC. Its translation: CASSSGQGQSYNEQFF. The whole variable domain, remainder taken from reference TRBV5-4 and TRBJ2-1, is ETGVTQSPTHLIKTRGQQVTLRCSSQSGHNTVSWYQQALGQGPQFIFQYYREEENGRGNFPPRFSGLQFPNYSSELNVNALELDDSALYLCASSSGQGQSYNEQFFGPGTRLTVL.

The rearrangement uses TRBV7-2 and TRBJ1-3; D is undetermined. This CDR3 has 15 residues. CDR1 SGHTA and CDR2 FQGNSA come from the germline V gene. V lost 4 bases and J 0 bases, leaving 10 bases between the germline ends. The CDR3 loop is CASSSIQASGNTIYF. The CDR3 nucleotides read TGTGCCAGCAGCTCAATCCAGGCCTCTGGAAACACCATATATTTT.

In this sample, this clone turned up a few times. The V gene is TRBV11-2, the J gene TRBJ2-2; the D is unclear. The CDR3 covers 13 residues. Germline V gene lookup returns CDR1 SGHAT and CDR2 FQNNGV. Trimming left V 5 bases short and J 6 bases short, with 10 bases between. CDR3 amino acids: CASSPLVSGELFF. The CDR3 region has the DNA TGTGCCAGCAGCCCCTTAGTTTCCGGGGAGCTGTTTTTT. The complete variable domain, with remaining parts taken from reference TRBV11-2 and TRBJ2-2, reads EAGVAQSPRYKIIEKRQSVAFWCNPISGHATLYWYQQILGQGPKLLIQFQNNGVVDDSQLPKDRFSAERLKGVDSTLKIQPAKLEDSAVYLCASSPLVSGELFFGEGSRLTVL.

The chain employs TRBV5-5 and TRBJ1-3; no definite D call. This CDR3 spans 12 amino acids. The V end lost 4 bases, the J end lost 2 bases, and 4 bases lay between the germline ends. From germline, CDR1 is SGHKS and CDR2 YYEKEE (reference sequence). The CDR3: CASSTTGNTIYF. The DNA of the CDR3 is TGTGCCAGCAGCACAACTGGAAACACCATATATTTT.

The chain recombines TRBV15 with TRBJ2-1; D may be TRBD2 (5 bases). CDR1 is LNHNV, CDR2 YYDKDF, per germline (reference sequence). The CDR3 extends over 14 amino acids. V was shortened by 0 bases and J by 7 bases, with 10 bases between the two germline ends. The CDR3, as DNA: TGTGCCACCAGCAGAGATTACGGGATAAATGAGCAGTTCTTC. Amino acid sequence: CATSRDYGINEQFF.

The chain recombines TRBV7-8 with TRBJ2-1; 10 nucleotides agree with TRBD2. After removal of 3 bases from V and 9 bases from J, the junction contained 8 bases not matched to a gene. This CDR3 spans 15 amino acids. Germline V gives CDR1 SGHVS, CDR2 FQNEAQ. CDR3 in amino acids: CASSFSGGQAGEQFF. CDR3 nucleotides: TGTGCCAGCAGCTTTAGCGGGGGGCAAGCCGGTGAGCAGTTCTTC.

In nucleotides, the CDR3 is TGTGCCAGCAGCTTGGGGGACTGGCCGCAGTACTTC. This encodes CASSLGDWPQYF. The rearrangement joins TRBV5-4 to TRBJ2-7, with a tentative D call TRBD2 (6 bases). CDR1 is SGHNT and CDR2 is YYREEE in the germline V gene (reference sequence). This CDR3 comprises 12 residues. The V gene lost 0 bases and the J gene lost 9 bases, with 10 bases spanning the gap. The full variable domain, rest sourced from reference TRBV5-4 and TRBJ2-7, is ETGVTQSPTHLIKTRGQQVTLRCSSQSGHNTVSWYQQALGQGPQFIFQYYREEENGRGNFPPRFSGLQFPNYSSELNVNALELDDSALYLCASSLGDWPQYFGPGTRLTVT.

In nucleotides, the CDR3 is TGTGCCAGCAGTAAGAAGGGGGCCCGGGCCGTTTCACCCCTCCACTTT. It specifies CASSKKGARAVSPLHF. The chain uses TRBV28 and TRBJ1-6; 7 nucleotides line up with TRBD1. The CDR3 is made up of 16 amino acids. Germline values: CDR1 MDHEN, CDR2 SYDVKM. The ends lost 5 bases at V and 9 bases at J; junction bases unmatched: 13.

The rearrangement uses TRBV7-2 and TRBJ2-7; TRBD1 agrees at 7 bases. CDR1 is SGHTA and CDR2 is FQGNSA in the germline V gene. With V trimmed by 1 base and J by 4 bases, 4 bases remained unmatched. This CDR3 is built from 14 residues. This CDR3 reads CASSLDLRGYEQYF. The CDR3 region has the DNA TGTGCCAGCAGCTTAGACCTCAGGGGGTACGAGCAGTACTTC.

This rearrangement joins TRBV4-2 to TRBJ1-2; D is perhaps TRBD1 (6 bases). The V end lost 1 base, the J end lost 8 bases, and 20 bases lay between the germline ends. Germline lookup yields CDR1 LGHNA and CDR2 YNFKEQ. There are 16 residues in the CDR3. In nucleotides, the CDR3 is TGTGCCAGCAGCCAAGGACTTCAGGGGTCCCGTCGAGGCTACACCTTC. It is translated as CASSQGLQGSRRGYTF.

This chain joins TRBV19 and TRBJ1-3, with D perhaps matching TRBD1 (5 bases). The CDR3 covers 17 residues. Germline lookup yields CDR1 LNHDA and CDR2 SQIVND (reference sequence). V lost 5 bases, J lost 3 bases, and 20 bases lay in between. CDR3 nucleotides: TGTGCCAGTAGTCTTCATCGGGGGAGGGAAAGTGGAAACACCATATATTTT. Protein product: CASSLHRGRESGNTIYF.

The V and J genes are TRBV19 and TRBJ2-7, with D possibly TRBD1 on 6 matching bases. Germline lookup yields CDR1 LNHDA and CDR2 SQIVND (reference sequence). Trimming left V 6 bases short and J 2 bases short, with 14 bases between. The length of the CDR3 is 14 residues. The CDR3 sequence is CASRLQGSTYEQYF. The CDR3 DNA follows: TGTGCCAGTAGATTACAGGGCAGCACCTACGAGCAGTACTTC.

The CDR3 reads CAIPRGGNTYNEQFF. The CDR3 bases are TGTGCCATCCCAAGGGGCGGGAATACCTACAATGAGCAGTTCTTC. The V and J genes are TRBV5-4 and TRBJ2-1, with D perhaps TRBD2 (6 bases). V was trimmed by 9 bases and J by 2 bases, leaving 18 bases between them. The CDR3 covers 15 residues. Germline CDR1 SGHNT, CDR2 YYREEE (reference sequence). The whole variable domain, filled in from reference TRBV5-4 and TRBJ2-1, reads ETGVTQSPTHLIKTRGQQVTLRCSSQSGHNTVSWYQQALGQGPQFIFQYYREEENGRGNFPPRFSGLQFPNYSSELNVNALELDDSALYLCAIPRGGNTYNEQFFGPGTRLTVL.

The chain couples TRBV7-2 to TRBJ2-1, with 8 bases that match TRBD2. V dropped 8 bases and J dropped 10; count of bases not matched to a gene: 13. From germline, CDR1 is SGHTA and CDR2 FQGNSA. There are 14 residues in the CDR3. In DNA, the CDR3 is TGTGCCAGCGGGAGGAACGGGGGGGCGGGGGAGCAGTTCTTC. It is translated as CASGRNGGAGEQFF.